One and the same sample provided the 17 T cell receptor beta chains below, sequenced in a study of yellow fever vaccine responses in identical twins. TCRdb ran MiXCR on the RT-PCR reads and lists one entry per CDR3 protein. Of under 20,000 distinct CDR3 sequences listed, approximately 70% are singletons. Sequencing used T cells from blood (PBMCs), unsorted or a sorted subset (not recorded which), obtained before or after yellow fever vaccination (not recorded which). These receptor sequences come from a woman under 30 who received the yellow fever vaccine.

This clonotype was seen only a few times. The chain employs TRBV20-1 and TRBJ2-4, with D perhaps being TRBD1 or TRBD2 (5 bases each). This CDR3 has 12 residues. The germline V gene encodes CDR1 DFQATT and CDR2 SNEGSKA (reference sequence). Trimming stripped 6 bases from V and 10 bases from J, with 16 bases between. As DNA, the CDR3 is TGCAGTGCCACCGGGACGCCTGGGATTCAGTACTTC. It encodes CSATGTPGIQYF.

This chain links TRBV28 with TRBJ2-7, with D perhaps matching TRBD1 or TRBD2 (5 bases each). This CDR3 contains 14 residues. Trimming pared 6 bases from V and 7 bases from J, leaving 19 bases between. Germline CDR1 MDHEN, CDR2 SYDVKM. Written as DNA, the CDR3 is TGTGCCAGCAGGGGGGATGTGGTCGATCGGGAGCAGTACTTC. Its protein is CASRGDVVDREQYF. Filled out from reference TRBV28 and TRBJ2-7, the complete variable domain reads DVKVTQSSRYLVKRTGEKVFLECVQDMDHENMFWYRQDPGLGLRLIYFSYDVKMKEKGDIPEGYSVSREKKERFSLILESASTNQTSMYLCASRGDVVDREQYFGPGTRLTVT.

V is TRBV2 and J is TRBJ2-1; 10 positions match TRBD2. In germline, CDR1 is SNHLY, CDR2 FYNNEI. After removal of 7 bases from V and 8 bases from J, the junction contained 8 bases not matched to a gene. CDR3 length: 14 amino acids. In DNA, the CDR3 is TGTGCCAGCAATAGCCTAGCGGGAGTAGATGAGCAGTTCTTC. It yields the protein CASNSLAGVDEQFF.

This clonotype has just a few counts. The chain has TRBV18 and TRBJ2-5, with D perhaps TRBD1 or TRBD2 (5 bases each). The CDR3 extends over 13 amino acids. Trimming took off 6 bases at V and 2 bases at J, with 10 bases between the two ends. CDR1 is KGHSH, CDR2 LQKENI, per germline. This CDR3 is CASSSGTQETQYF. As DNA, the CDR3 is TGTGCCAGCTCCTCCGGGACGCAAGAGACCCAGTACTTC. Together with reference TRBV18 and TRBJ2-5, the CDR3 gives the full variable domain: NAGVMQNPRHLVRRRGQEARLRCSPMKGHSHVYWYRQLPEEGLKFMVYLQKENIIDESGMPKERFSAEFPKEGPSILRIQQVVRGDSAAYFCASSSGTQETQYFGPGTRLLVL.

This chain connects TRBV27 to TRBJ2-4, with no clear D. Trimming cost V 4 bases and J 9 bases, with 10 bases left between them. CDR1 and CDR2 from the germline V gene are MNHEY and SMNVEV (reference sequence). The CDR3 extends over 12 amino acids. The CDR3 sequence is CASSSTLFIQYF. DNA of the CDR3: TGTGCCAGCAGTTCCACACTGTTCATTCAGTACTTC.

The gene calls are TRBV7-9 and TRBJ1-2, with 8 bases identical to TRBD1. The CDR3 sequence is 13 residues long. The trim removed 5 bases at V and 8 bases at J, leaving 7 bases unmatched. CDR1 and CDR2 (germline): SEHNR, FQNEAQ (reference sequence). Written as DNA, the CDR3 is TGTGCCAGCAGCCAGGACAGGGCCGTGGGCTACACCTTC. Its translation: CASSQDRAVGYTF.

V usage is TRBV18 and J usage is TRBJ2-7, with D perhaps TRBD1 (5 bases). This CDR3 region has 14 residues. The V gene's germline CDR1 is KGHSH and CDR2 LQKENI. Trimming took off 3 bases at V and 3 bases at J, with 12 bases between the two ends. CDR3 loop: CASSPVGQLYEQYF. CDR3 DNA: TGTGCCAGCTCACCCGTCGGACAACTCTACGAGCAGTACTTC.

This CDR3 reads CASSQVPSGVSHEQYF. For the CDR3, the DNA is TGCGCCAGCAGCCAAGTACCTAGCGGGGTGAGTCACGAGCAGTACTTC. The gene calls are TRBV4-1 and TRBJ2-7; 9 nucleotides agree with TRBD2. Trimming at V came to 1 base and at J to 5 bases, leaving 9 bases not matched to a gene. The CDR3 is 16 amino acids. CDR1 is MGHRA, CDR2 YSYEKL, per germline.

Only a few counts were recorded for this clonotype. V gene TRBV12-3 or TRBV12-4 combines with J gene TRBJ2-1; 8 nucleotides align to TRBD2. With 1 base clipped from V and 7 bases from J, the junction kept 9 bases outside the gene matches. The CDR3 length is 16 residues. The CDR3 loop is CASSLDYGRAMNEQFF. CDR3 coding DNA: TGTGCCAGCAGTTTAGACTACGGGAGGGCCATGAATGAGCAGTTCTTC.

This clonotype appeared a few times. V usage is TRBV20-1 and J usage is TRBJ2-4, with 8 bases lining up with TRBD2. The CDR3 is made up of 14 amino acids. The trim removed 4 bases at V and 4 bases at J, leaving 6 bases unmatched. The germline CDR1 and CDR2 sequences are DFQATT and SNEGSKA (reference sequence). CDR3 protein: CSAILGGDKNIQYF. CDR3 DNA sequence: TGCAGTGCTATTCTCGGGGGGGATAAAAACATTCAGTACTTC.

The genes are TRBV15 and TRBJ2-1; TRBD2 is a possible D gene (6 bases). Germline V CDR1 and CDR2: LNHNV, YYDKDF (reference sequence). The CDR3 is 14 residues long. V lost 11 bases and J 2 bases, leaving 16 bases between the germline ends. Here the CDR3 reads CAVAKAGPYNEQFF. The DNA for the CDR3 is TGTGCCGTCGCTAAAGCGGGTCCCTACAATGAGCAGTTCTTC.

The rearrangement links TRBV9 to TRBJ2-1; maybe TRBD2 (6 bases). The CDR3 runs 15 residues. The V end lost 3 bases, the J end lost 0 bases, and 10 bases lay between the germline ends. CDR1 is SGDLS, CDR2 YYNGEE, per germline. The chain's CDR3 is CASSEGLTSYNEQFF. The CDR3, as DNA: TGTGCCAGCAGCGAAGGACTAACCTCCTACAATGAGCAGTTCTTC.

This clonotype appeared a single time. DNA for the CDR3: TGTGCCACCAGCAGAGACGGAAACACCATATATTTT. Translated, it gives CATSRDGNTIYF. The chain uses TRBV15 and TRBJ1-3; D not certain. Germline assignment: CDR1 LNHNV and CDR2 YYDKDF (reference sequence). This CDR3 is 12 amino acids long. Trimming shortened V by 0 bases and J by 4 bases, and 1 base separated the two germline ends.

This clonotype came up a few times. The chain employs TRBV18 and TRBJ2-5; D is undetermined. V lost 2 bases and J lost 5, with 12 bases in between. CDR3 length equals 14 residues. From germline, CDR1 is KGHSH and CDR2 LQKENI. CDR3 residues: CASSPSRPWETQYF. In nucleotides, the CDR3 is TGTGCCAGCTCACCATCGCGACCTTGGGAGACCCAGTACTTC.

The rearrangement links TRBV29-1 to TRBJ1-2; 10 nucleotides agree with TRBD1. Germline CDR1 SQVTM, CDR2 ANQGSEA. The CDR3 has 14 amino acids. J was trimmed by 5 bases and V by 6 bases; bases with no gene match: 9. The CDR3 spells CSVTPGTGEYGYTF. CDR3 DNA sequence: TGCAGCGTCACCCCCGGGACAGGGGAGTATGGCTACACCTTC.

This clonotype was picked up a small number of times. The rearrangement uses TRBV2 and TRBJ2-7, with 7 nucleotides matching TRBD2. CDR1 is SNHLY and CDR2 is FYNNEI in the germline V gene. The CDR3 consists of 13 residues. V trimming: 7 bases; J trimming: 3 bases; junction bases outside the gene matches: 6. The CDR3 here is CASKGAGDYEQYF. The CDR3 DNA is TGTGCCAGCAAAGGCGCGGGAGACTACGAGCAGTACTTC.

The chain is built from TRBV11-3 and TRBJ2-2, with a weak D call TRBD1 (6 bases). The CDR3 sequence is 16 residues long. Germline V gives CDR1 SGHNT, CDR2 YENEEA. V was clipped by 1 base and J by 4 bases, with 13 bases between them. The CDR3 DNA reads TGTGCCAGCAGCTTAGGAGGCAGGGGCGGCACCGGGGAGCTGTTTTTT. Translating it yields CASSLGGRGGTGELFF.